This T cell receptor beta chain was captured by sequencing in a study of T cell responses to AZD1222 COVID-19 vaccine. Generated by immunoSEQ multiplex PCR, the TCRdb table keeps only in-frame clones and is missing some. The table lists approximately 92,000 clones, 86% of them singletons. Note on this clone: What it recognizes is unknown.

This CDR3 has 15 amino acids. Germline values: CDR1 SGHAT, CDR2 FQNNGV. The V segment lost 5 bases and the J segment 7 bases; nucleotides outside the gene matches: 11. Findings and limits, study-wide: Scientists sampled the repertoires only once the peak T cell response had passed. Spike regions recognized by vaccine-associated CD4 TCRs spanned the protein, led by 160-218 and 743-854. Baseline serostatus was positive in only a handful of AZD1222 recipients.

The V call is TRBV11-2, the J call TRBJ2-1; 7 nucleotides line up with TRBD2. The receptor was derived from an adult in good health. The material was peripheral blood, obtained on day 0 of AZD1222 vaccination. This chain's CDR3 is CASSERSSGQNEQFF. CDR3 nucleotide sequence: TGTGCCAGCAGCGAGCGGTCTAGCGGTCAGAATGAGCAGTTCTTC.